Listed here are 21 T cell receptor beta chains from one sample, sequenced in a study of OX40 agonist ivuxolimab in advanced cancers. Assay: immunoSEQ multiplex PCR; the TCRdb copy retains only in-frame clones and omits some. The table has some 46,000 clones, approximately 84% seen once. Specimen: CD4+ or CD8+ T cells sorted from blood, collected in a trial of the OX40 agonist ivuxolimab. The receptors were sampled from an adult with an advanced solid tumor such as melanoma, head and neck, liver or kidney cancer.

The chain has TRBV4-1 and TRBJ2-7, with 10 bases lining up with TRBD1. Unmatched junction bases numbered 5, after V lost 3 bases and J lost 0 bases. The CDR3 sequence is 16 residues long. Germline assignment: CDR1 MGHRA and CDR2 YSYEKL. In nucleotides, the CDR3 is TGCGCCAGCAGCCATCAGACAGGGGGCTACTCCTACGAGCAGTACTTC. Residues: CASSHQTGGYSYEQYF.

V gene TRBV4-1 combines with J gene TRBJ2-7; 11 bases fit TRBD2. Germline V gives CDR1 MGHRA, CDR2 YSYEKL. J was trimmed by 0 bases and V by 1 base; bases with no gene match: 11. The CDR3 totals 19 residues. The CDR3 sequence is CASSQVGGSGRVSSYEQYF. CDR3 in DNA: TGCGCCAGCAGCCAAGTGGGCGGTAGCGGGAGGGTTAGCTCCTACGAGCAGTACTTC.

Regarding this clone: The identical CDR3 is also encoded by other nucleotide sequences in the sample. The rearrangement joins TRBV5-4 to TRBJ1-1; the D gene is possibly TRBD1 (5 bases). Looked up from germline, CDR1 is SGHNT and CDR2 is YYREEE (reference sequence). V gave up 5 bases and J gave up 5 bases, with 16 bases separating them. There are 14 residues in the CDR3. The CDR3 region has the DNA TGTGCCAGCAGGGGGACTTATGGAGGAACTGAAGCTTTCTTT. Encoded protein: CASRGTYGGTEAFF.

V and J are TRBV2 and TRBJ1-1; D unclear. The ends were cut back, 4 bases at V and 1 base at J, with 7 bases in the middle. Germline V lookup: CDR1 SNHLY, CDR2 FYNNEI. This CDR3 has 13 amino acids. This chain's CDR3 is CASSVDTNTEAFF. In nucleotides, the CDR3 is TGTGCCAGCAGTGTGGATACGAACACTGAAGCTTTCTTT.

The rearrangement uses TRBV19 and TRBJ2-6; 10 bases are shared with TRBD2. The V and J ends lost 8 bases and 0 bases, in that order; junction bases with no gene match: 10. CDR3 length: 18 residues. The germline CDR1 and CDR2 sequences are LNHDA and SQIVND (reference sequence). Here the CDR3 reads CASRGKAGGDSGANVLTF. The CDR3, as DNA: TGTGCCAGTCGGGGAAAAGCGGGGGGGGACTCTGGGGCCAACGTCCTGACTTTC. The entire variable domain, with the rest obtained from reference TRBV19 and TRBJ2-6, is as follows: DGGITQSPKYLFRKEGQNVTLSCEQNLNHDAMYWYRQDPGQGLRLIYYSQIVNDFQKGDIAEGYSVSREKKESFPLTVTSAQKNPTAFYLCASRGKAGGDSGANVLTFGAGSRLTVL.

The chain combines TRBV7-2 with TRBJ1-3; a weak D match, TRBD1 (6 bases). The CDR3 length is 16 residues. The germline V and J ends were trimmed by 5 bases and 4 bases, with 18 bases remaining between them. Germline V gene sequence: CDR1 SGHTA, CDR2 FQGNSA. CDR3 region: CASSLSRGGRGNTIYF. The CDR3 DNA follows: TGTGCCAGCAGCCTGAGCCGGGGGGGGCGAGGAAACACCATATATTTT. Full variable domain (outside the CDR3, taken from reference TRBV7-2 and TRBJ1-3): GAGVSQSPSNKVTEKGKDVELRCDPISGHTALYWYRQSLGQGLEFLIYFQGNSAPDKSGLPSDRFSAERTGGSVSTLTIQRTQQEDSAVYLCASSLSRGGRGNTIYFGEGSWLTVV.

This rearrangement joins TRBV4-1 to TRBJ1-6; 9 nucleotides align to TRBD1. In germline, CDR1 is MGHRA, CDR2 YSYEKL. The length of the CDR3 is 15 residues. The V gene end was trimmed by 6 bases and the J gene end by 7 bases; junction bases not matched to a gene: 7. The CDR3, as DNA: TGCGCCAGCAGGCTCTGGGGGACAGGGAATTCACCCCTCCACTTT. Translated, it gives CASRLWGTGNSPLHF.

CDR3 residues: CASSEGQNNSPLHF. The CDR3, as DNA: TGTGCCAGCAGTGAAGGACAGAATAATTCACCCCTCCACTTT. The rearrangement uses TRBV6-1 and TRBJ1-6; TRBD1 might be the D (5 bases). Germline assignment: CDR1 MNHNS and CDR2 SASEGT. The V gene lost 1 base and the J gene lost 5 bases, with 6 bases spanning the gap. The CDR3 has 14 amino acids.

The rearrangement uses TRBV7-3 and TRBJ2-2; 8 bases match TRBD1. The CDR3 contains 14 residues. Per the germline V gene, CDR1 is SGHTA and CDR2 is FQGTGA. V trimming: 5 bases; J trimming: 7 bases; junction bases outside the gene matches: 6. CDR3 protein: CASSVDRANGELFF. CDR3 in DNA: TGTGCCAGCAGCGTGGACAGGGCGAACGGGGAGCTGTTTTTT.

The gene calls are TRBV29-1 and TRBJ2-1; D is unresolved. The CDR3 consists of 12 residues. The V and J ends lost 1 base and 6 bases respectively, with 7 bases between them. The germline V gene encodes CDR1 SQVTM and CDR2 ANQGSEA. As DNA, the CDR3 is TGCAGCGTTGAAGGTCCCCTCAATGAGCAGTTCTTC. Translated, it gives CSVEGPLNEQFF.

The rearrangement uses TRBV11-3 and TRBJ2-1; 8 bases match TRBD1. Germline CDR1 is SGHNT and CDR2 is YENEEA. V was clipped by 2 bases and J by 7 bases; unmatched bases: 7. The CDR3 sequence is 15 residues long. This chain's CDR3 is CASSLQGAGSNEQFF. CDR3 in DNA: TGTGCCAGCAGCTTACAGGGGGCTGGGTCTAATGAGCAGTTCTTC.

J is TRBJ2-1 and V is TRBV5-1, with D possibly being TRBD2 (5 bases). V was clipped by 1 base and J by 7 bases, with 9 bases between them. The CDR3 spans 13 residues. Per the germline V gene, CDR1 is SGHRS and CDR2 is YFSETQ. CDR3 in DNA: TGCGCCAGCAGCTTGCAAGGGAGTAATGAGCAGTTCTTC. Protein: CASSLQGSNEQFF.

This clone has a single count. The gene calls are TRBV7-9 and TRBJ1-1; unclear D gene. The CDR3 is 14 amino acids. Germline CDR1 and CDR2: SEHNR and FQNEAQ (reference sequence). Trimming removed 1 base at V and 11 bases at J, with 17 bases between. The CDR3 protein is CASSLDDLVNDAFF. The CDR3, as DNA: TGTGCCAGCAGCTTAGATGATCTGGTGAACGATGCTTTCTTT.

This clone is a singleton in its sample. The chain carries TRBV30 and TRBJ2-7; D is unresolved. The germline V gene has CDR1 GTSNPN and CDR2 SVGIG (reference sequence). The CDR3 spans 15 residues. Trimming took 3 bases from V and 2 from J, leaving 17 bases between them. DNA of the CDR3: TGTGCCTGGAGGTGGGCGAGCCGACCCCCCTACGAGCAGTACTTC. It is translated as CAWRWASRPPYEQYF.

The chain has TRBV6-1 and TRBJ2-3; D is unclear. Germline values: CDR1 MNHNS, CDR2 SASEGT. The CDR3 loop spans 15 amino acids. V was pared by 4 bases and J by 3 bases, with 14 bases between. The CDR3 DNA follows: TGTGCCAGCAGTGGAAACCACCTCGGAACAGATACGCAGTATTTT. Its protein product is CASSGNHLGTDTQYF.

The chain combines TRBV2 with TRBJ1-5, with no clear D. This CDR3 is 18 amino acids long. Deletions cut 5 bases from V and 3 bases from J, with 23 bases between. Germline CDR1 and CDR2: SNHLY and FYNNEI. CDR3 region: CASSRVYPRVRDNQPQHF. In nucleotides, the CDR3 is TGTGCCAGCAGTCGAGTATACCCGCGGGTAAGAGACAATCAGCCCCAGCATTTT.

This chain connects TRBV6-4 to TRBJ1-6; tentatively, D is TRBD1 (5 bases). Germline V gene sequence: CDR1 MRHNA, CDR2 SNTAGT. The V end lost 0 bases, the J end lost 8 bases, and 11 bases lay between the germline ends. This CDR3 comprises 15 residues. Here the CDR3 reads CASSDSTRGDSPLHF. The CDR3, as DNA: TGTGCCAGCAGTGACTCGACCCGGGGGGATTCACCCCTCCACTTT.

The genes are TRBV6-1 and TRBJ2-3; 10 nucleotides match TRBD2. CDR1 and CDR2 (germline): MNHNS, SASEGT. This CDR3 region has 14 residues. Trimming cost V 3 bases and J 5 bases; bases outside gene matches: 2. CDR3 residues: CASSDLAGGDTQYF. The CDR3 DNA follows: TGTGCCAGCAGTGACTTAGCGGGAGGAGATACGCAGTATTTT.

The chain joins TRBV25-1 to TRBJ1-2; a weak D match, TRBD1 (5 bases). The V and J ends lost 4 bases and 8 bases respectively, with 17 bases between them. From germline, CDR1 is MGHDK and CDR2 SYGVNS. There are 14 residues in the CDR3. In DNA, the CDR3 is TGTGCCAGCAGTGGCAAACGACAGCACGAGGGCTACACCTTC. Its translation is CASSGKRQHEGYTF.

V and J are TRBV5-1 and TRBJ2-5; D not resolved. Gene TRBJ2-7 matches the end of the DNA better, so the J call may be wrong. This CDR3 has 12 residues. Germline CDR1 and CDR2: SGHRS and YFSETQ. The CDR3: CASSAASSEQYF. As DNA, the CDR3 is TGCGCCAGCAGCGCAGCATCGAGCGAGCAGTACTTC.

This clone showed up just once. The gene calls are TRBV18 and TRBJ2-1; maybe TRBD2 (5 bases). Germline CDR1 KGHSH, CDR2 LQKENI. The CDR3 extends over 15 amino acids. V dropped 0 bases and J dropped 3 bases, with 9 bases sitting between them. Here the CDR3 DNA reads TGTGCCAGCTCACCACCTGTTAGCGACTACAATGAGCAGTTCTTC. Amino acids: CASSPPVSDYNEQFF.